This TCR beta chain is from a study of control samples from healthy donors and cancer patients. Sequencing used immunoSEQ multiplex PCR; TCRdb keeps in-frame clones, though not all of them. This sample has 120,000 or so clones, with less than 90% found just once. The CDR3 totals 16 residues. Germline V gene sequence: CDR1 MNHEY, CDR2 SMNVEV (reference sequence). Trimming took 2 bases from V and 2 from J, leaving 15 bases between them. V gene TRBV27 combines with J gene TRBJ1-1; D ambiguous. The sample consisted of blood. This clonotype was sampled from a man aged 18 to 29 in good health. The CDR3 region has the DNA TGTGCCAGCAGTTTAATTGTGGGCCAGCCAAACACTGAAGCTTTCTTT. Its translation is CASSLIVGQPNTEAFF.